This T cell receptor beta chain is from a study of blood T cell repertoires in COVID-19. A few counts support this clone. The same CDR3 can be traced to other DNA sequences in this sample. The V segment lost 0 bases and the J segment 0 bases; nucleotides outside the gene matches: 4. CDR1 and CDR2 (germline): SNHLY, FYNNEI. The CDR3 covers 16 residues. This table comes from immunoSEQ multiplex PCR, and its TCRdb copy is limited to in-frame clones, with some not included. The table lists some 50,000 clones, roughly 70% of them singletons, with 8.5% to 9% in the top ten. Input material: peripheral blood. The sequence was obtained from an older woman with acute or convalescent COVID-19. The rearrangement joins TRBV2 to TRBJ2-7, with TRBD1 matching 8 bases. Here the CDR3 DNA reads TGTGCCAGCAGTGAAGCGCGACAGGGGAGCTCCTACGAGCAGTACTTC. Translating it yields CASSEARQGSSYEQYF.